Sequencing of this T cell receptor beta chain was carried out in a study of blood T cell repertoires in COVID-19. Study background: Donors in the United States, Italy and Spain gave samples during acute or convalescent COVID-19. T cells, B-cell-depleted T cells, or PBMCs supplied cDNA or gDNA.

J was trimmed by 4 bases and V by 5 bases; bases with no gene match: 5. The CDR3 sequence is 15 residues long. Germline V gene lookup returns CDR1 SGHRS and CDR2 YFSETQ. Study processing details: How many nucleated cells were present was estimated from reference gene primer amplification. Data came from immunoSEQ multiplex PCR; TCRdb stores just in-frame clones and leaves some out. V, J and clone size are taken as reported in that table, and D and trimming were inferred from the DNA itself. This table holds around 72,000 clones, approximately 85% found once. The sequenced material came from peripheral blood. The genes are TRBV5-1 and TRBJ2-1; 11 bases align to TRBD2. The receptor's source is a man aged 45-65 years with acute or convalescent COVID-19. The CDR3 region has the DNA TGCGCCAGCAGTCGAACTAGCGGGGGATACAATGAGCAGTTCTTC. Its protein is CASSRTSGGYNEQFF.